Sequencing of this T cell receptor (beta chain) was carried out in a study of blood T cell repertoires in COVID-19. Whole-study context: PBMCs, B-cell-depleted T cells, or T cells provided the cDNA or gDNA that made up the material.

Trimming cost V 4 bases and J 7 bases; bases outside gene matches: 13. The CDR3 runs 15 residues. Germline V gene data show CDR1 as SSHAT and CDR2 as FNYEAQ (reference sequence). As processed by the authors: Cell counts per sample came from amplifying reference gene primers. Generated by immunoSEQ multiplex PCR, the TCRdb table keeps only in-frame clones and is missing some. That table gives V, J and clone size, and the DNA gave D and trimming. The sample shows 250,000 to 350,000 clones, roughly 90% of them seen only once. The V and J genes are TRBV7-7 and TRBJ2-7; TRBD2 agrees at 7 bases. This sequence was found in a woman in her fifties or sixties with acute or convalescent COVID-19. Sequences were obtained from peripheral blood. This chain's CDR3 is CASSSLGGVRVEQYF. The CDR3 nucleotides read TGTGCCAGCAGCTCCTTGGGGGGGGTCCGGGTTGAGCAGTACTTC.